Presented here are 26 T cell receptor beta chains from one specimen sequenced in a study of human T cells and chemical hapten exposure. One entry per CDR3 protein results from TCRdb running MiXCR on the RACE reads. The sample contains approximately 74,000 distinct CDR3 sequences, about 31% of which appear only once. As for time point: patch test 1, 2 weeks after DPC sensitization. Treatment reported: therapeutic diphenylcyclopropenone sensitization with weekly scalp DPC. The sample consisted of whole blood, taken in connection with sensitization to the hapten diphenylcyclopropenone (DPC). Receptors were obtained from a man aged 35-49 years with alopecia areata. Some clones in this sample may be carry-over from other donors' samples.

J is TRBJ2-1 and V is TRBV29-1; 9 bases match TRBD2. V trimming: 5 bases; J trimming: 7 bases; junction bases outside the gene matches: 6. This CDR3 is built from 13 residues. The V gene's germline CDR1 is SQVTM and CDR2 ANQGSEA. The CDR3 loop reads CSVRIAGENEQFF. CDR3 in DNA: TGCAGCGTTCGGATAGCGGGAGAAAATGAGCAGTTCTTC.

The sample holds a few counts of this clonotype. The gene calls are TRBV28 and TRBJ1-5, with a weak D call TRBD1 (5 bases). The CDR3 sequence is 13 residues long. The germline CDR1 and CDR2 sequences are MDHEN and SYDVKM. The ends were cut back, 5 bases at V and 4 bases at J, with 9 bases in the middle. CDR3 amino acids: CASSQGVNQPQHF. CDR3 sequence (DNA): TGTGCCAGCAGTCAGGGTGTAAATCAGCCCCAGCATTTT.

This chain uses TRBV4-1 with TRBJ2-7; D is possibly TRBD2 (6 bases). Germline assignment: CDR1 MGHRA and CDR2 YSYEKL. V lost 2 bases and J lost 2, with 7 bases in between. The CDR3 extends over 13 amino acids. The CDR3 coding sequence is TGCGCCAGCAGCCAAACTAGCACCTACGAGCAGTACTTC. Residues: CASSQTSTYEQYF.

The J gene is TRBJ2-7, the V gene TRBV12-3 or TRBV12-4; 13 nucleotides line up with TRBD2. The CDR3 is made up of 16 amino acids. V shed 6 bases and J 5 bases; nucleotides not matched to a gene: 10. CDR3: CASSGGLAGTYHEQYF. DNA for the CDR3: TGTGCCAGCAGCGGGGGACTAGCGGGAACCTATCACGAGCAGTACTTC.

This clonotype was detected a few times. The CDR3 coding sequence is TGCGCCAGCAGCCAACGGGGGCGGGATACTGAAGCTTTCTTT. It translates to CASSQRGRDTEAFF. The chain is built from TRBV4-1 and TRBJ1-1, with D perhaps matching TRBD1 (6 bases). V was cut by 2 bases and J by 5 bases, with 12 bases left in between. The CDR3 sequence is 14 residues long. In germline, CDR1 is MGHRA, CDR2 YSYEKL.

In this sample, this clonotype turned up a few times. The chain has TRBV29-1 and TRBJ2-3, with D possibly matching TRBD1 (6 bases). This CDR3 comprises 14 residues. CDR1 is SQVTM, CDR2 ANQGSEA, per germline. The V and J ends lost 4 bases and 9 bases respectively, with 20 bases between them. The CDR3 nucleotides read TGCAGCGTTGGAAGCAGGGGTGAGGGAATCACGCAGTATTTT. Protein sequence: CSVGSRGEGITQYF.

Only a few counts were recorded for this clonotype. The V gene is TRBV6-6, the J gene TRBJ2-6; tentatively, D is TRBD1 or TRBD2 (5 bases each). The CDR3 covers 18 residues. The germline CDR1 and CDR2 sequences are MNHNY and SVGAGI (reference sequence). The germline V and J ends were trimmed by 7 bases and 2 bases, with 21 bases remaining between them. The CDR3 here is CASTDPGRILAGANVLTF. The CDR3 DNA is TGTGCCAGCACCGACCCGGGACGTATTTTGGCTGGGGCCAACGTCCTGACTTTC.

In this sample, this clonotype turned up a few times. The V and J genes are TRBV7-2 and TRBJ2-5; TRBD1 matches 7 bases. V shed 5 bases and J 2 bases; nucleotides not matched to a gene: 11. CDR1 and CDR2 (germline): SGHTA, FQGNSA. This CDR3 is 16 amino acids long. The CDR3 DNA reads TGTGCCAGCAGCCCCCCCGGGCAGGGGGTTCAAGAGACCCAGTACTTC. Its translation: CASSPPGQGVQETQYF.

The chain combines TRBV28 with TRBJ2-7, with D possibly matching TRBD1 (6 bases). The germline V gene encodes CDR1 MDHEN and CDR2 SYDVKM. Trimming removed 2 bases at V and 2 bases at J, with 13 bases between. The CDR3 extends over 15 amino acids. The CDR3 DNA follows: TGTGCCAGCAGTTTACGAAGGGGGTTTACCTACGAGCAGTACTTC. As protein: CASSLRRGFTYEQYF.

This clonotype occurred a few times. The chain is built from TRBV6-5 and TRBJ2-7, with TRBD1 identical over 9 bases. This CDR3 has 15 amino acids. CDR1 is MNHEY, CDR2 SVGAGI, per germline. J lost 1 base, V lost 5 bases, and 6 bases had no gene match. The CDR3 spells CASSPGTGSSYEQYF. In nucleotides, the CDR3 is TGTGCCAGCAGTCCCGGGACAGGGAGTTCCTACGAGCAGTACTTC.

The V gene is TRBV4-1, the J gene TRBJ1-1; the D gene is possibly TRBD1 (5 bases). V was pared by 4 bases and J by 0 bases, with 15 bases between. This CDR3 is built from 16 residues. Germline CDR1 MGHRA, CDR2 YSYEKL. The CDR3 DNA follows: TGCGCCAGCAGCCGAGACCGACAGAGAGTGAACACTGAAGCTTTCTTT. Protein product: CASSRDRQRVNTEAFF.

There are a few counts of this clonotype. J is TRBJ2-3 and V is TRBV6-1; no clear D. Trimming took 10 bases from V and 2 from J, leaving 7 bases between them. Looked up from germline, CDR1 is MNHNS and CDR2 is SASEGT. The CDR3 runs 11 residues. Written as DNA, the CDR3 is TGTGCCATGCGGACCACAGATACGCAGTATTTT. As protein: CAMRTTDTQYF.

This clonotype was counted a few times. The chain is built from TRBV6-5 and TRBJ1-5; D is unresolved. From germline, CDR1 is MNHEY and CDR2 SVGAGI. V was clipped by 9 bases and J by 8 bases, with 17 bases between them. CDR3 length: 13 amino acids. The CDR3 coding sequence is TGTGCCAGTCGATTGACCGTGGTGGAGCCCCAGCATTTT. It is translated as CASRLTVVEPQHF.

The chain links TRBV12-3 or TRBV12-4 to TRBJ2-1, with D perhaps TRBD1 (6 bases). Trimming left V 7 bases short and J 2 bases short, with 12 bases between. The CDR3 has 14 residues. The CDR3 DNA is TGTGCCAGCAAGATTACAGGGCCCTACAATGAGCAGTTCTTC. This encodes CASKITGPYNEQFF.

The J gene is TRBJ2-3, the V gene TRBV28, with 9 bases fitting TRBD1. Trimming cost V 5 bases and J 6 bases; bases outside gene matches: 9. The CDR3 is made up of 15 amino acids. Germline V CDR1 and CDR2: MDHEN, SYDVKM. The chain's CDR3 is CASSGQGFPLDTQYF. CDR3 sequence (DNA): TGTGCCAGCAGTGGACAGGGGTTCCCTTTGGATACGCAGTATTTT.

This clonotype was seen only a few times. The rearrangement joins TRBV3-1 to TRBJ2-3; possibly TRBD1 for D (6 bases). The CDR3 length is 14 residues. Germline loops: CDR1 LGHDT, CDR2 YNNKEL (reference sequence). The V gene lost 5 bases and the J gene lost 5 bases, with 14 bases spanning the gap. The CDR3 bases are TGTGCCAGCAGCTATAATTCGGACAGAGATACGCAGTATTTT. Its translation: CASSYNSDRDTQYF.

This clonotype was picked up many times. CDR3 residues: CASSQGPAVSYNEQFF. CDR3 nucleotides: TGCGCCAGCAGCCAAGGACCAGCGGTCTCCTACAATGAGCAGTTCTTC. The chain links TRBV4-1 to TRBJ2-1; the D gene is possibly TRBD2 (5 bases). This CDR3 spans 16 amino acids. Per the germline V gene, CDR1 is MGHRA and CDR2 is YSYEKL. V lost 1 base to trimming and J lost 0 bases, with 10 bases between them.

This clonotype was recorded a few times. This chain connects TRBV4-1 to TRBJ2-7; a weak D match, TRBD2 (6 bases). CDR3 size: 14 residues. Trimming pared 4 bases from V and 4 bases from J, leaving 14 bases between. Per the germline V gene, CDR1 is MGHRA and CDR2 is YSYEKL. The CDR3: CASSRQEGAYEQYF. CDR3 in DNA: TGCGCCAGCAGCCGCCAGGAGGGCGCGTACGAGCAGTACTTC.

This clonotype was detected only a few times. This chain uses TRBV3-1 with TRBJ2-7, with TRBD2 matching 14 bases. In germline, CDR1 is LGHDT, CDR2 YNNKEL (reference sequence). The CDR3 length is 15 residues. The ends lost 4 bases at V and 3 bases at J; junction bases unmatched: 2. In DNA form, the CDR3 reads TGTGCCAGCAGCCTGGGACTAGCGGGAGTCTACGAGCAGTACTTC. Translating gives CASSLGLAGVYEQYF.

The chain recombines TRBV12-3 or TRBV12-4 with TRBJ1-2; D may be TRBD1 (5 bases). With 5 bases removed from V and 4 bases from J, the gap between germline ends came to 17 bases. This CDR3 contains 15 residues. In nucleotides, the CDR3 is TGTGCCAGCAGTCAAGGGGAGAACAGCCCCTATGGCTACACCTTC. It encodes CASSQGENSPYGYTF.

The chain uses TRBV21-1 and TRBJ2-2. TRBV21-1 is designated a pseudogene. The CDR3 has 13 amino acids. The CDR3 DNA reads TGTGCCAGCAGCCGACGTAACACCGGGGAGCTGTTTTTT. It specifies CASSRRNTGELFF.

The rearrangement links TRBV12-3 or TRBV12-4 to TRBJ2-5; TRBD1 is a possible D gene (7 bases). CDR3 length: 14 residues. Trimming removed 5 bases from V and 1 base from J, with 11 bases in between. DNA of the CDR3: TGTGCCAGCAGTGCGGGACAGATCCAAGAGACCCAGTACTTC. It translates to CASSAGQIQETQYF.

The chain is built from TRBV6-5 and TRBJ2-7; TRBD2 might be the D (5 bases). This CDR3 region has 14 residues. The germline V gene encodes CDR1 MNHEY and CDR2 SVGAGI. The V gene lost 7 bases and the J gene lost 4 bases, with 17 bases spanning the gap. The CDR3 DNA reads as TGTGCCAGCACCAAAAGAGGGTCTCCGTACGAGCAGTACTTC. Its protein is CASTKRGSPYEQYF.

Only a few counts were recorded for this clonotype. CDR3 loop: CASSPNALGLAYEQYF. The CDR3 DNA sequence: TGTGCCAGCAGTCCCAACGCCCTTGGGCTAGCCTACGAGCAGTACTTC. This chain links TRBV12-3 or TRBV12-4 with TRBJ2-7; D remains unclear. V gave up 5 bases and J gave up 2 bases, with 19 bases separating them. CDR3 length: 16 residues.

The genes are TRBV29-1 and TRBJ2-1, with 8 bases matching TRBD2. This CDR3 has 13 amino acids. The germline V gene has CDR1 SQVTM and CDR2 ANQGSEA. Trimming removed 4 bases from V and 12 bases from J; junction bases left unmatched: 11. CDR3 nucleotide sequence: TGCAGCGTTGGAGGGGGGACTAGTAGTACGCAGTTCTTC. Residues: CSVGGGTSSTQFF.

This clonotype was counted a single time. This chain joins TRBV19 and TRBJ1-5, with D hard to call. CDR1 and CDR2 from the germline V gene are LNHDA and SQIVND (reference sequence). The CDR3 has 14 residues. The V and J ends lost 1 base and 3 bases respectively, with 7 bases between them. The CDR3 reads CASSIAGDNQPQHF. As DNA, the CDR3 is TGTGCCAGTAGTATAGCAGGAGACAATCAGCCCCAGCATTTT.